This passage covers 10 T cell receptor beta chains from one sample sequenced in a study of T cell changes during pregnancy in multiple sclerosis. Assay: immunoSEQ multiplex PCR; the TCRdb copy retains only in-frame clones and omits some. This table has some 80,000 clones, roughly 96% appearing once. The source was peripheral blood, collected in the second trimester of pregnancy. These receptors all stem from a female donor with multiple sclerosis, enrolled in a pregnancy study.

This clone appeared a single time. This chain joins TRBV6-5 and TRBJ1-1; D may be TRBD1 (5 bases). The length of the CDR3 is 14 residues. V lost 8 bases to trimming and J lost 0 bases, with 13 bases between them. Looked up from germline, CDR1 is MNHEY and CDR2 is SVGAGI. The CDR3 DNA is TGTGCCAGCTTCCCAGGGCGCATGAACACTGAAGCTTTCTTT. Translated, it gives CASFPGRMNTEAFF.

The chain has TRBV19 and TRBJ1-1; 9 bases agree with TRBD1. This CDR3 comprises 15 residues. Trimming at V came to 6 bases and at J to 3 bases, leaving 8 bases not matched to a gene. The V gene's germline CDR1 is LNHDA and CDR2 SQIVND (reference sequence). CDR3: CASSTGTGFDTEAFF. The CDR3 DNA follows: TGTGCCAGTAGCACCGGGACAGGGTTTGACACTGAAGCTTTCTTT.

For this clone: At one boundary the junction diverges from the germline segment, which might be a read error. The chain is built from TRBV7-9 and TRBJ2-7, with D unresolved. The germline gives CDR1 SEHNR, CDR2 FQNEAQ (reference sequence). The CDR3 covers 11 residues. The CDR3 region is CASSSVGQSRF. The DNA of the CDR3 is TGTGCCAGCAGCAGCGTGGGTCAGAGTAGGTTC.

V is TRBV7-9 and J is TRBJ2-7; 7 bases align to TRBD2. CDR3 length equals 12 residues. V shed 8 bases and J 3 bases; nucleotides not matched to a gene: 4. Per germline, CDR1 SEHNR and CDR2 FQNEAQ (reference sequence). The CDR3 is CASSGGGYEQYF. The CDR3 bases are TGTGCCAGCTCCGGCGGGGGCTACGAGCAGTACTTC.

The chain is built from TRBV5-5 and TRBJ1-3, with a tentative D call TRBD1 (5 bases). The length of the CDR3 is 17 residues. CDR1 is SGHKS and CDR2 is YYEKEE in the germline V gene (reference sequence). The germline V and J ends were trimmed by 2 bases and 0 bases, with 15 bases remaining between them. The CDR3 bases are TGTGCCAGCAGCTTCCTCAAACAGGCTTACTCTGGAAACACCATATATTTT. Its translation: CASSFLKQAYSGNTIYF.

This chain connects TRBV6-5 to TRBJ2-1, with D possibly TRBD1 on 6 matching bases. Deletions cut 0 bases from V and 7 bases from J, with 7 bases between. The CDR3 is 13 residues long. Germline V gene lookup returns CDR1 MNHEY and CDR2 SVGAGI. As DNA, the CDR3 is TGTGCCAGCAGTTACTCGGACAGAAATGAGCAGTTCTTC. Protein product: CASSYSDRNEQFF.

On this clone: Other DNA sequences within the sample encode an identical CDR3. The genes are TRBV9 and TRBJ2-2; D is uncertain. With 0 bases removed from V and 4 bases from J, the gap between germline ends came to 4 bases. Germline CDR1 reads SGDLS; CDR2 reads YYNGEE. The length of the CDR3 is 13 residues. CDR3: CASSVAGTGELFF. As DNA, the CDR3 is TGTGCCAGCAGCGTAGCGGGCACCGGGGAGCTGTTTTTT. Filled out from reference TRBV9 and TRBJ2-2, the complete variable domain reads DSGVTQTPKHLITATGQRVTLRCSPRSGDLSVYWYQQSLDQGLQFLIQYYNGEERAKGNILERFSAQQFPDLHSELNLSSLELGDSALYFCASSVAGTGELFFGEGSRLTVL.

V and J are TRBV27 and TRBJ1-2; maybe TRBD1 (6 bases). CDR1 and CDR2 (germline): MNHEY, SMNVEV (reference sequence). This CDR3 has 14 amino acids. V gave up 8 bases and J gave up 2 bases, with 15 bases separating them. The DNA of the CDR3 is TGTGCCAGCGGCGGCAGGGGACCGAACTATGGCTACACCTTC. This codes for CASGGRGPNYGYTF.

The gene calls are TRBV29-1 and TRBJ2-7, with TRBD2 identical over 10 bases. The germline gives CDR1 SQVTM, CDR2 ANQGSEA. V shed 5 bases, J shed 6 bases, and the junction held 7 bases outside the gene matches. This CDR3 comprises 13 residues. The CDR3 loop reads CSVSAGGSSEQYF. The CDR3 nucleotides are TGCAGCGTTTCAGCGGGAGGGAGTTCCGAGCAGTACTTC.

The J gene is TRBJ1-2, the V gene TRBV28; D is ambiguous. CDR1 and CDR2 from the germline V gene are MDHEN and SYDVKM. Trimming removed 3 bases from V and 4 bases from J, with 12 bases in between. The CDR3 sequence is 14 residues long. As DNA, the CDR3 is TGTGCCAGCAGTTTTGGCGGAGCCGGCTATGGCTACACCTTC. It specifies CASSFGGAGYGYTF.